This T cell receptor beta chain was sequenced in a study of shared clonotypes between healthy human individuals. Overall study results and limits: Non-shared clonotypes displayed generation probabilities falling below those of clonotypes present in all four donors.

TCRdb's table, derived via immunoSEQ multiplex PCR, lists solely in-frame clones and lacks some. The sample lists 950,000 to 1,100,000 clones, around 78% occurring once. About this clone itself: Its antigen remains unidentified.

This TCR derives from a man between 18 and 35 years old in good health. Some clones in this sample may be carry-over from other donors' samples. Sequenced input: memory CD4+ T cells from PBMCs. The subset is: CD45RA-negative fraction.

The CDR3: CASSPGLDIYGYTF. The CDR3 DNA reads TGTGCCAGCAGCCCGGGACTGGACATATATGGCTACACCTTC. The rearrangement joins TRBV5-5 to TRBJ1-2; the D gene is possibly TRBD1 (5 bases). From germline, CDR1 is SGHKS and CDR2 YYEKEE (reference sequence). Trimming left V 4 bases short and J 5 bases short, with 15 bases between. This CDR3 is 14 amino acids long.